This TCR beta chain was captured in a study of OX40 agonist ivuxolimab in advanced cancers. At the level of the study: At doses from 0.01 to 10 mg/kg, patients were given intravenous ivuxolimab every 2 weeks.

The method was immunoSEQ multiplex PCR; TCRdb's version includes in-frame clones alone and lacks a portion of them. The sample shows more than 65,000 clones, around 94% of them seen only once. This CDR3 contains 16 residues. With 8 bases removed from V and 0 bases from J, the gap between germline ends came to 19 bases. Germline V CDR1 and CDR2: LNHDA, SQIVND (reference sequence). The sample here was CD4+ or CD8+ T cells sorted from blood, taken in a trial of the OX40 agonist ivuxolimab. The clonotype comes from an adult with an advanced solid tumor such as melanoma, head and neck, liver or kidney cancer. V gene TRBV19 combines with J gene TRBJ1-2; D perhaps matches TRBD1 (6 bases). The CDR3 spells CASGFWTEWSNYGYTF. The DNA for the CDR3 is TGTGCCAGTGGCTTTTGGACAGAGTGGTCTAACTATGGCTACACCTTC.